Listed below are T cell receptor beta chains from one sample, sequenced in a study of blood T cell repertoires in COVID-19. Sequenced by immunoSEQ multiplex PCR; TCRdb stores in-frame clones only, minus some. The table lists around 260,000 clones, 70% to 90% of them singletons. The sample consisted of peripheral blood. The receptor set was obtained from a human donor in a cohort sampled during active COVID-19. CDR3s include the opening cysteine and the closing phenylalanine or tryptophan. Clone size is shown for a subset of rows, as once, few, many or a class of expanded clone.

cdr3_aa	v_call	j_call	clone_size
CASSRRANSYEQYF	TRBV9	TRBJ2-7	-
CASSREDGRNEKLFF	TRBV19	TRBJ1-4	-
CASSDRTGADSPLHF	TRBV9	TRBJ1-6	-
CASRAQQNQPQHF	TRBV6-5	TRBJ1-5	-
CASSYRGQTSTGELFF	TRBV6-2/TRBV6-3	TRBJ2-2	-
CASSYPDTTDTQYF	TRBV6-2/TRBV6-3	TRBJ2-3	once
CASSEGGVNSPLHF	TRBV10-1	TRBJ1-6	-
CATSGDRDRNTGELFF	TRBV24-1	TRBJ2-2	-
CASSLLTRDRNEKLFF	TRBV18	TRBJ1-4	-
CASSARQAITF	TRBV28	TRBJ2-7	-
CASSQSAGVNSGANVLTF	TRBV16	TRBJ2-6	-
CASSPQGDQPQHF	TRBV7-9	TRBJ1-5	-
CASSSRAGANVLTF	TRBV27	TRBJ2-6	-
CASSENADTF	TRBV6-1	TRBJ1-2	once
CASSLDREYEQYF	TRBV5-8	TRBJ2-7	-
CASSKNPVMNTEAFF	TRBV7-2	TRBJ1-1	-
CASTTSGTGVSSGANVLTF	TRBV21-1	TRBJ2-6	-
CAWRNRQGTPSGANVLTF	TRBV30	TRBJ2-6	-
CASSPATWTGGFTEAFF	TRBV5-6	TRBJ1-1	-
CSASTGQGAYGYTF	TRBV20-1	TRBJ1-2	few
CASSLSGRNQPQHF	TRBV7-6	TRBJ1-5	few
CASSLVRGASNGYTF	TRBV7-2	TRBJ1-2	-
CASSPGLDRVISGANVLTF	TRBV14	TRBJ2-6	-
CASSIVVLAGGGEQYF	TRBV19	TRBJ2-7	-
CASSLQLGRRDEKLFF	TRBV5-1	TRBJ1-4	once
CASSYGAEETQYF	TRBV5-1	TRBJ2-5	-
CASSQGAITGRNTEAFF	TRBV4-3	TRBJ1-1	-
CASSLQGADEKLFF	TRBV5-1	TRBJ1-4	-